This entry features one TCR beta chain sequence. Methods used by the authors: Amplifying reference gene primers gave estimates of nucleated cell counts. Repertoires were generated with immunoSEQ multiplex PCR, while TCRdb's copy carries only in-frame clones and drops some. The V and J calls and clone size are taken from that table; D and trimming were inferred from the DNA. The table records 43,000 or so clones, 87% of them present only once. The data were taken from a study of blood T cell repertoires in COVID-19. Study details: Samples came from the United States, Italy and Spain, spanning acute and convalescent COVID-19. Nucleic acid was either cDNA or gDNA, and it came from T cells, B-cell-depleted T cells, or PBMCs.

Germline loops: CDR1 GTSNPN, CDR2 SVGIG (reference sequence). V was pared by 5 bases and J by 8 bases, with 13 bases between. The CDR3 runs 11 residues. The rearrangement uses TRBV30 and TRBJ2-7, with D perhaps TRBD2 (5 bases). Sample: peripheral blood. The sequence derives from a woman older than 75 with active COVID-19. CDR3 amino acids: CAWGQSGKQYF. The CDR3 nucleotides read TGTGCCTGGGGCCAATCGGGGAAGCAGTACTTC. Drawing the rest from reference TRBV30 and TRBJ2-7, the complete variable domain is SQTIHQWPATLVQPVGSPLSLECTVEGTSNPNLYWYRQAAGRGLQLLFYSVGIGQISSEVPQNLSASRPQDRQFILSSKKLLLSDSGFYLCAWGQSGKQYFGPGTRLTVT.